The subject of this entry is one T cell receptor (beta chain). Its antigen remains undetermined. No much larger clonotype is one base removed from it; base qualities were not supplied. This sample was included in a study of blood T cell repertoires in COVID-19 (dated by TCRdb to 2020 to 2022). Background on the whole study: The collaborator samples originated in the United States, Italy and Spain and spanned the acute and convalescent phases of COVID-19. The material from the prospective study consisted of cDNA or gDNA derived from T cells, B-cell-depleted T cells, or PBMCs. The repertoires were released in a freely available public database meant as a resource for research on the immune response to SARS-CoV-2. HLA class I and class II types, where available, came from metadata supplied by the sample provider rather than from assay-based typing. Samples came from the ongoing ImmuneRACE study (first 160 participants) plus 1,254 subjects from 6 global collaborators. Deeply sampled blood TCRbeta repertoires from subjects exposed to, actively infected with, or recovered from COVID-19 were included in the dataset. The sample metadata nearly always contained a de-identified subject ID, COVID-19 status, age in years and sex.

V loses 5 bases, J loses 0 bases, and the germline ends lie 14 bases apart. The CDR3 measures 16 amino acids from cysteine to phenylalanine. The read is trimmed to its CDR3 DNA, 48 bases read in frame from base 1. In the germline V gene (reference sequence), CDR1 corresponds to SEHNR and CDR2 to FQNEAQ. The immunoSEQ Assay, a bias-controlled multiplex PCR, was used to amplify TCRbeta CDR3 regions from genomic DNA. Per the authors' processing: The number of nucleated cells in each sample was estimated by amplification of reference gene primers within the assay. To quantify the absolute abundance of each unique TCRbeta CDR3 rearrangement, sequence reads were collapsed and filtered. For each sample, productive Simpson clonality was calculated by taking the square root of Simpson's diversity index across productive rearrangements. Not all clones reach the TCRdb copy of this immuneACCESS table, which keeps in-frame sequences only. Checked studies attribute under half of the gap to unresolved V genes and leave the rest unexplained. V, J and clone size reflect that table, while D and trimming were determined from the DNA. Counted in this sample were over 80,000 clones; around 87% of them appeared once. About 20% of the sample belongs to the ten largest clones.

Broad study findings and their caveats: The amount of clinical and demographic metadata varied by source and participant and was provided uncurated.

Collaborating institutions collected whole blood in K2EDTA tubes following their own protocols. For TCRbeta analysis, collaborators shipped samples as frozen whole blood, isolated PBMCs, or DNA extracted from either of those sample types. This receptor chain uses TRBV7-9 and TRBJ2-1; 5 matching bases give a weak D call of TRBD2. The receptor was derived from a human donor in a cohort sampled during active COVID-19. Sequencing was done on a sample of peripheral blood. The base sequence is TGTGCCAGCAGCCCCATCGGTGGGAGCTCCTACAATGAGCAGTTCTTC. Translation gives CASSPIGGSSYNEQFF.